The 20 T cell receptor beta chains below come from one sample, sequenced in a study of T cell responses to AZD1222 COVID-19 vaccine. This table comes from immunoSEQ multiplex PCR, and its TCRdb copy is limited to in-frame clones, with some not included. The sample consists of approximately 180,000 clones, just under 90% of them appearing once. Here the sequenced sample was peripheral blood, taken on day 0 of AZD1222 vaccination. The receptors come from an adult in good health.

V usage is TRBV5-6 and J usage is TRBJ2-7; 7 nucleotides agree with TRBD2. The V gene end was trimmed by 3 bases and the J gene end by 3 bases; junction bases not matched to a gene: 15. CDR3 length: 17 residues. Germline V gives CDR1 SGHDT, CDR2 YYEEEE. The CDR3 nucleotides are TGTGCCAGCAGCTCGGGAGGAGGGATCTATCAAGTCTACGAGCAGTACTTC. Protein sequence: CASSSGGGIYQVYEQYF.

Comments on this clone: The sample contains more than one DNA sequence encoding this CDR3. The chain joins TRBV9 to TRBJ2-1; 11 bases align to TRBD2. The length of the CDR3 is 15 residues. Germline V gene lookup returns CDR1 SGDLS and CDR2 YYNGEE. The V and J ends lost 1 base and 6 bases, in that order; junction bases with no gene match: 3. The CDR3 is CASSVTSGRVNEQFF. In nucleotides, the CDR3 is TGTGCCAGCAGCGTAACTAGCGGGAGAGTCAATGAGCAGTTCTTC.

The chain recombines TRBV27 with TRBJ1-2, with D possibly matching TRBD1 (6 bases). Per germline, CDR1 MNHEY and CDR2 SMNVEV (reference sequence). CDR3 length: 17 residues. The V end was cut by 5 bases, the J end by 0 bases, with 19 bases between. CDR3 protein: CASSRPGGLLANYGYTF. The DNA of the CDR3 is TGTGCCAGCAGTAGGCCGGGGGGGCTACTAGCTAACTATGGCTACACCTTC.

V and J are TRBV4-2 and TRBJ2-3; no clear D. The germline V gene has CDR1 LGHNA and CDR2 YNFKEQ. V was pared by 4 bases and J by 0 bases, with 8 bases between. This CDR3 is 14 amino acids long. CDR3 bases: TGTGCCAGCAGCCCCTTAATGAGCACAGATACGCAGTATTTT. This sequence encodes CASSPLMSTDTQYF.

The gene calls are TRBV11-3 and TRBJ2-1; D gene uncertain. Trimming removed 4 bases at V and 4 bases at J, with 8 bases between. Germline assignment: CDR1 SGHNT and CDR2 YENEEA. The CDR3 runs to 13 residues. The CDR3 reads CASSYSRYNEQFF. The DNA for the CDR3 is TGTGCCAGCAGCTATTCCCGGTACAATGAGCAGTTCTTC.

The J gene is TRBJ2-1, the V gene TRBV28, with TRBD2 identical over 11 bases. Germline loops: CDR1 MDHEN, CDR2 SYDVKM. This CDR3 has 15 amino acids. J was trimmed by 8 bases and V by 4 bases; bases with no gene match: 7. In DNA form, the CDR3 reads TGTGCCAGCAGTTCAGTGACTAGCGGGATGGATGAGCAGTTCTTC. Its translation is CASSSVTSGMDEQFF.

The chain uses TRBV21-1 and TRBJ1-2; no DNA check was done on the table's D call, TRBD1. TRBV21-1 is termed a pseudogene. CDR3 length equals 15 residues. The CDR3 bases are TGTGCCAGCACTCCAGGGGATCAGGGGGCGGGAGGCTACACCTTC. Translated: CASTPGDQGAGGYTF.

The rearrangement links TRBV29-1 to TRBJ2-7; tentatively, D is TRBD1 (6 bases). The CDR3 totals 14 residues. Germline values: CDR1 SQVTM, CDR2 ANQGSEA. Trimming cost V 4 bases and J 1 base, with 14 bases left between them. CDR3 in amino acids: CSVGPTGRSYEQYF. The CDR3 DNA is TGCAGCGTTGGACCAACAGGGCGGTCCTACGAGCAGTACTTC.

The rearrangement joins TRBV20-1 to TRBJ1-1; D gene uncertain. Germline CDR1 reads DFQATT; CDR2 reads SNEGSKA (reference sequence). The ends were cut back, 1 base at V and 6 bases at J, with 6 bases in the middle. The length of the CDR3 is 11 residues. The CDR3 sequence is CSARALPEAFF. The CDR3 bases are TGCAGTGCTAGAGCACTCCCTGAAGCTTTCTTT.

The chain couples TRBV6-5 to TRBJ2-7; 10 nucleotides match TRBD2. Germline V gives CDR1 MNHEY, CDR2 SVGAGI. This CDR3 spans 14 amino acids. J gave up 5 bases and V 2 bases, and 3 bases lay outside the gene matches. The CDR3 DNA follows: TGTGCCAGCAGTTACCTAGCGGGGGCAGACGAGCAGTACTTC. It is translated as CASSYLAGADEQYF.

The J gene is TRBJ1-5, the V gene TRBV6-5; D is uncertain. V dropped 6 bases and J dropped 4 bases, with 10 bases sitting between them. The CDR3 sequence is 13 residues long. Germline CDR1 and CDR2: MNHEY and SVGAGI. CDR3 DNA: TGTGCCAGCAGCCTGGGTGTGAATCAGCCCCAGCATTTT. It specifies CASSLGVNQPQHF.

This clone was recorded a few times. The chain has TRBV5-6 and TRBJ1-3; tentatively, D is TRBD1 (5 bases). V lost 6 bases, J lost 0 bases, and 16 bases lay in between. The CDR3 has 16 residues. From germline, CDR1 is SGHDT and CDR2 YYEEEE. CDR3 protein: CASTKSGGFSGNTIYF. The DNA for the CDR3 is TGTGCCAGCACCAAATCCGGGGGATTCTCTGGAAACACCATATATTTT.

V usage is TRBV4-1 and J usage is TRBJ2-1; tentative D call: TRBD2 (7 bases). Trimming took off 5 bases at V and 4 bases at J, with 15 bases between the two ends. This CDR3 has 15 amino acids. Germline V CDR1 and CDR2: MGHRA, YSYEKL. The CDR3: CASSSIGGPYNEQFF. In nucleotides, the CDR3 is TGCGCCAGCAGCTCCATCGGGGGGCCTTACAATGAGCAGTTCTTC.

This clone was observed a few times. The CDR3 spells CASSVHRGKFDEQYF. In DNA form, the CDR3 reads TGTGCCAGCTCAGTACACAGGGGTAAATTTGACGAGCAGTACTTC. The chain uses TRBV18 and TRBJ2-7; 7 bases align to TRBD1. The CDR3 has 15 amino acids. Germline CDR1 is KGHSH and CDR2 is LQKENI. The V segment lost 5 bases and the J segment 5 bases; nucleotides outside the gene matches: 12.

This clone was recorded a few times. The CDR3 region is CSVEIGGGGYTF. As DNA, the CDR3 is TGCAGCGTTGAAATAGGGGGCGGAGGCTACACCTTC. This chain uses TRBV29-1 with TRBJ1-2; 7 bases are a match to TRBD1. J gave up 8 bases and V 2 bases, and 5 bases lay outside the gene matches. The CDR3 spans 12 residues. Germline loops: CDR1 SQVTM, CDR2 ANQGSEA.

This clone was observed a single time. The chain is built from TRBV19 and TRBJ1-6; 7 bases agree with TRBD1. J was trimmed by 10 bases and V by 3 bases; bases with no gene match: 6. The germline V gene has CDR1 LNHDA and CDR2 SQIVND (reference sequence). The CDR3 extends over 14 amino acids. CDR3 sequence (DNA): TGTGCCAGTAGTATGAGACAGGGCAACTCACCCCTCCACTTT. Translating it yields CASSMRQGNSPLHF. Drawing the rest from reference TRBV19 and TRBJ1-6, the complete variable domain is DGGITQSPKYLFRKEGQNVTLSCEQNLNHDAMYWYRQDPGQGLRLIYYSQIVNDFQKGDIAEGYSVSREKKESFPLTVTSAQKNPTAFYLCASSMRQGNSPLHFGNGTRLTVT.

The chain recombines TRBV7-2 with TRBJ2-4; unclear D gene. Per the germline V gene, CDR1 is SGHTA and CDR2 is FQGNSA. The germline V and J ends were trimmed by 3 bases and 4 bases, with 16 bases remaining between them. The CDR3 runs to 16 residues. This chain's CDR3 is CASSLVRMYLKNIQYF. Here the CDR3 DNA reads TGTGCCAGCAGCTTGGTGCGGATGTATTTAAAAAACATTCAGTACTTC.

V is TRBV5-6 and J is TRBJ1-6; D perhaps matches TRBD1 (5 bases). Trimming removed 2 bases at V and 6 bases at J, with 12 bases between. Germline assignment: CDR1 SGHDT and CDR2 YYEEEE. This CDR3 contains 15 residues. The DNA for the CDR3 is TGTGCCAGCAGCTTACGGGGACGCTTTAATTCACCCCTCCACTTT. Translated, it gives CASSLRGRFNSPLHF.

V is TRBV7-9 and J is TRBJ1-2; 7 bases are shared with TRBD1. V lost 5 bases, J lost 4 bases, and 7 bases stayed unmatched. CDR1 is SEHNR and CDR2 is FQNEAQ in the germline V gene (reference sequence). The CDR3 contains 14 residues. The CDR3 protein is CASSPQGLIYGYTF. The CDR3, as DNA: TGTGCCAGCAGCCCACAGGGGCTCATCTATGGCTACACCTTC.

The chain couples TRBV5-1 to TRBJ1-5; no clear D gene. CDR3 size: 15 residues. Trimming took 4 bases from V and 6 from J, leaving 17 bases between them. In germline, CDR1 is SGHRS, CDR2 YFSETQ. CDR3 protein: CASSPHEGIGQPQHF. CDR3 coding DNA: TGCGCCAGCAGCCCGCACGAGGGAATCGGTCAGCCCCAGCATTTT. Using reference TRBV5-1 and TRBJ1-5 for the parts outside the CDR3, the full variable domain is KAGVTQTPRYLIKTRGQQVTLSCSPISGHRSVSWYQQTPGQGLQFLFEYFSETQRNKGNFPGRFSGRQFSNSRSEMNVSTLELGDSALYLCASSPHEGIGQPQHFGDGTRLSIL.